The clone carrying this T cell receptor beta chain was seen only a few times. The entry originates in a study of blood T cells in healthy people across ages. Individuals who donated were healthy Caucasians from Russia aged 6 to 90. Each sample yielded at least 6 million isolated PBMCs. Total RNA extracted from each sample amounted to at least 6 micrograms. A second PCR, run for roughly 6 to 11 cycles, used a sample-barcoded 5' primer plus a J-beta primer mix. A template-switch adaptor that had 12 random nucleotides put a tag on each cDNA molecule. TCRdb recomputed calls from the 5' RACE reads with MiXCR, one row per CDR3 protein. The table records almost 800,000 distinct CDR3 sequences, roughly 64% of them present only once. V dropped 6 bases and J dropped 6; count of bases not matched to a gene: 13. This CDR3 spans 15 amino acids. Germline V gene sequence: CDR1 MNHEY, CDR2 SVGAGI.

The V call is TRBV6-5, the J call TRBJ2-7, with 8 bases fitting TRBD1. The material sequenced was blood. The sequence derives from a man aged 25 to 45 in good health. The DNA for the CDR3 is TGTGCCAGCAGCCCAAGCCGGACAGGGCTCCTCGAGCAGTACTTC. This gives the protein CASSPSRTGLLEQYF.